These T cell receptor beta chains were read from a single sample in a study of T-cell memory formation after mild COVID-19. TCRdb redid the calling of the 5' RACE reads with MiXCR, one entry per CDR3 protein. The table shows approximately 300,000 distinct CDR3 sequences, with approximately 8.4% occurring only once. Sequenced material: PBMCs or a T cell subset sorted from them (not recorded which). These receptors were obtained from a man aged 18 to 29 who had mild COVID-19 (a few samples of this study predate the infection). Cell type and time point are not known. Each CDR3 is given with its conserved first and last residue. Fields, in order: clone size, D gene, J gene, CDR3 length, V gene, CDR3 protein, CDR3 DNA. The D gene is left open where the match is weak. Some rows have no size entry. The others give once, few or many, or a class for an expanded clone.

few | . | TRBJ2-1 | 12 | TRBV7-2 | CASSPSVAEQFF | TGTGCCAGCAGCCCGTCGGTAGCTGAGCAGTTCTTC
few | TRBD1 | TRBJ2-3 | 18 | TRBV24-1 | CATSEPPGQGRSTDTQYF | TGTGCCACCAGTGAACCCCCTGGACAGGGCCGGAGCACAGATACGCAGTATTTT
. | . | TRBJ1-6 | 15 | TRBV7-2 | CASSPSPFAGPPLHF | TGTGCCAGCAGCCCTTCCCCCTTCGCAGGACCACCCCTCCACTTT
few | . | TRBJ2-5 | 14 | TRBV18 | CASSRDFLQETQYF | TGTGCCAGCTCCCGGGACTTTCTTCAAGAGACCCAGTACTTC
few | . | TRBJ1-5 | 12 | TRBV18 | CASSPSGNWQHF | TGTGCCAGCTCACCCTCGGGGAATTGGCAGCATTTT
. | . | TRBJ2-3 | 16 | TRBV6-1 | CASSELASYLTDTQYF | TGTGCCAGCAGTGAACTAGCGAGTTACCTCACAGATACGCAGTATTTT
few | . | TRBJ2-5 | 14 | TRBV5-1 | CASSFRGAGETQYF | TGCGCCAGCAGCTTCCGGGGGGCCGGGGAGACCCAGTACTTC
. | TRBD1 | TRBJ1-1 | 15 | TRBV11-2 | CASSLSGQVNTEAFF | TGTGCCAGCAGCTTATCCGGACAGGTGAACACTGAAGCTTTCTTT
. | TRBD2 | TRBJ2-3 | 15 | TRBV27 | CASSFVAGGKDTQYF | TGTGCCAGCAGCTTCGTAGCGGGGGGGAAGGATACGCAGTATTTT
few | . | TRBJ2-7 | 13 | TRBV6-5 | CASSPGTRGEQYF | TGTGCCAGCAGTCCCGGGACTCGGGGCGAGCAGTACTTC
few | . | TRBJ1-5 | 17 | TRBV5-1 | CASSLGPQVNSNQPQHF | TGCGCCAGCAGCTTGGGGCCCCAGGTTAATAGCAATCAGCCCCAGCATTTT
many | . | TRBJ2-5 | 15 | TRBV7-2 | CASSSRRGGDETQYF | TGTGCCAGCAGCTCCCGACGAGGGGGGGATGAGACCCAGTACTTC
many | . | TRBJ2-2 | 11 | TRBV12-3/TRBV12-4 | CASTHTGELFF | TGTGCCAGCACCCACACCGGGGAGCTGTTTTTT
few | TRBD1 | TRBJ1-3 | 14 | TRBV18 | CASRQGFPGNTIYF | TGTGCCAGCAGACAGGGGTTTCCTGGAAACACCATATATTTT